Reported below is one T cell receptor beta chain. Antigen specificity is unknown. It was with 60 Vbeta and 13 Jbeta primers that the PCR ran. This table comes from immunoSEQ multiplex PCR, and its TCRdb copy is limited to in-frame clones, with some not included. The repertoire holds approximately 150,000 clones, with around 72% as singletons. The data belong to a study of cytomegalovirus exposure and HLA in healthy donors. Study as a whole: About 200 million T cells yielded more than 95 million unique TCR beta sequences, as an earlier analysis found. Study-wide results and caveats: TCR beta V- and J-gene trimming was later associated with a missense DCLRE1C variant. Some V segments (TRBV6-2 and TRBV6-3 among them) were excluded as indistinguishable.

The CDR3 covers 15 residues. Germline loops: CDR1 SGHAT, CDR2 FQNNGV. The germline V and J ends were trimmed by 5 bases and 2 bases, with 13 bases remaining between them. The clonotype was recovered from a woman aged 18-29 years in good health and CMV-seronegative. V and J are TRBV11-2 and TRBJ1-3; tentatively, D is TRBD1 (5 bases). Sequenced: PBMCs. The CDR3 sequence is CASSPDGGTGNTIYF. The CDR3 DNA reads as TGTGCCAGCAGCCCAGACGGGGGAACTGGAAACACCATATATTTT. Combining the CDR3 with reference TRBV11-2 and TRBJ1-3 gives the whole variable domain EAGVAQSPRYKIIEKRQSVAFWCNPISGHATLYWYQQILGQGPKLLIQFQNNGVVDDSQLPKDRFSAERLKGVDSTLKIQPAKLEDSAVYLCASSPDGGTGNTIYFGEGSWLTVV.